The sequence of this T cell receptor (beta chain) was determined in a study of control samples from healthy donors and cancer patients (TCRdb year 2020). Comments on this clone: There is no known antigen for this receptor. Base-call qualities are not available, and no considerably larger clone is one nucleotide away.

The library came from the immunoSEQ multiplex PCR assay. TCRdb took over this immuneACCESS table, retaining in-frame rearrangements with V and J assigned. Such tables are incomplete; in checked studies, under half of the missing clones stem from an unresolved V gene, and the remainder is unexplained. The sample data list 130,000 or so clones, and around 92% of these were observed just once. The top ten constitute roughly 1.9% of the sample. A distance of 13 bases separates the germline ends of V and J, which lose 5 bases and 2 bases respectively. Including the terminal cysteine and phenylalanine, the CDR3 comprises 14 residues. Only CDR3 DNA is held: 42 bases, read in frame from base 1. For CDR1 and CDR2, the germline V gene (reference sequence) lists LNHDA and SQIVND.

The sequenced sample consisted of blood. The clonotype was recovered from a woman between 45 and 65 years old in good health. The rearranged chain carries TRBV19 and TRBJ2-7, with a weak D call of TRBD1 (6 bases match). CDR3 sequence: CASSLQGFTYEQYF. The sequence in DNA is TGTGCCAGTAGTCTACAGGGTTTTACCTACGAGCAGTACTTC.